The clone carrying this TCR beta chain was seen more than once but under ten times. Its antigen is unidentified. The CDR3 has 13 residues. V lost 8 bases, J lost 6 bases, and 16 bases lay in between. Germline CDR1 MNHEY, CDR2 SVGAGI. PCR was performed a second time for about 7 to 11 cycles using a sample-barcoded 5' primer and a J-beta primer mix. One entry per CDR3 protein, called by TCRdb with MiXCR from the 5' RACE reads. The data hold some 890,000 distinct CDR3 sequences, with about 27% observed a single time. This entry is derived from a study of blood T cells in healthy people across ages. Study-wide results and caveats: Fewer expanded clones and more diversity marked long-lived versus aged donors.

Per-sample yields of isolated PBMCs were at least 6 million. This same sample was also part of a study on T cells of mothers and their children. Turning to that study: Sequencing returned over 8 million TCR beta CDR3 reads per mother and around 3 million per child. Overlap ran slightly, non-significantly higher for related than unrelated mother-child pairs.

The chain carries TRBV6-5 and TRBJ2-5; perhaps TRBD1 as D (7 bases). Sequenced input: blood. This TCR derives from a woman in her forties in good health. CDR3 nucleotide sequence: TGTGCCAGCCGACTTCCAGGGGGGAAGACCCAGTACTTC. This gives the protein CASRLPGGKTQYF.